Each of the 27 T cell receptor beta chains below was sequenced from the same sample in a study of cytomegalovirus exposure and HLA in healthy donors. Sequencing used immunoSEQ multiplex PCR; TCRdb keeps in-frame clones, though not all of them. Altogether over 150,000 clones are present, about 89% being singletons, with the ten largest covering roughly 3%. Sequencing was performed on PBMCs. The receptor source for this set is a woman aged 18-29 years in good health and CMV-seropositive.

The J gene is TRBJ1-4, the V gene TRBV28, with no clear D. CDR1 MDHEN and CDR2 SYDVKM come from the germline V gene. This CDR3 has 14 residues. Trimming stripped 4 bases from V and 5 bases from J, with 11 bases between. Here the CDR3 reads CASSYSGGNEKLFF. In nucleotides, the CDR3 is TGTGCCAGCAGTTACAGCGGAGGGAATGAAAAACTGTTTTTT.

This chain links TRBV9 with TRBJ1-2; maybe TRBD1 (6 bases). Germline CDR1 reads SGDLS; CDR2 reads YYNGEE. V was clipped by 4 bases and J by 6 bases, with 16 bases between them. This CDR3 is 14 amino acids long. Here the CDR3 DNA reads TGTGCCAGCAGCACCCTACAGGGACACCATGGCTACACCTTC. Amino acid sequence: CASSTLQGHHGYTF.

The chain joins TRBV12-5 to TRBJ1-3; the D gene is possibly TRBD1 (6 bases). The CDR3 is made up of 14 amino acids. Germline V gene lookup returns CDR1 LGHNT and CDR2 FRNRAP. The V end was cut by 5 bases, the J end by 9 bases, with 17 bases between. CDR3 protein: CASGLGTRRSTIYF. CDR3 DNA: TGTGCTAGTGGTCTCGGGACACGGAGGAGCACCATATATTTT.

The chain has TRBV5-5 and TRBJ1-1, with D possibly TRBD1 on 5 matching bases. This CDR3 is built from 13 residues. The germline V and J ends were trimmed by 2 bases and 2 bases, with 7 bases remaining between them. Looked up from germline, CDR1 is SGHKS and CDR2 is YYEKEE (reference sequence). CDR3: CASSLGVNTEAFF. The CDR3 nucleotides read TGTGCCAGCAGCTTAGGGGTTAACACTGAAGCTTTCTTT.

In DNA form, the CDR3 reads TGTGCCAGCAGTTCCCCTCAAGAGACCCAGTACTTC. Its translation is CASSSPQETQYF. The rearrangement links TRBV28 to TRBJ2-5; D is ambiguous. Trimming cost V 4 bases and J 2 bases, with 5 bases left between them. This CDR3 is 12 amino acids long. Germline CDR1 MDHEN, CDR2 SYDVKM.

The chain has TRBV29-1 and TRBJ2-5; 8 positions match TRBD2. V shed 3 bases and J 2 bases; nucleotides not matched to a gene: 5. The CDR3 runs to 14 residues. In germline, CDR1 is SQVTM, CDR2 ANQGSEA. CDR3 residues: CSVDGLAGQETQYF. The CDR3, as DNA: TGCAGCGTTGACGGGCTAGCGGGTCAAGAGACCCAGTACTTC. Variable domain in full (rest from reference TRBV29-1 and TRBJ2-5): SAVISQKPSRDICQRGTSLTIQCQVDSQVTMMFWYRQQPGQSLTLIATANQGSEATYESGFVIDKFPISRPNLTFSTLTVSNMSPEDSSIYLCSVDGLAGQETQYFGPGTRLLVL.

The J gene is TRBJ1-3, the V gene TRBV30; D remains ambiguous. The CDR3 has 14 amino acids. V was shortened by 5 bases and J by 0 bases, with 11 bases between the two germline ends. CDR1 GTSNPN and CDR2 SVGIG come from the germline V gene (reference sequence). CDR3 nucleotide sequence: TGTGCCTGGGGCACAACATTCTCTGGAAACACCATATATTTT. This sequence encodes CAWGTTFSGNTIYF.

The V call is TRBV6-5, the J call TRBJ2-5; D remains unclear. The CDR3 totals 14 residues. V lost 5 bases and J lost 1, with 11 bases in between. Looked up from germline, CDR1 is MNHEY and CDR2 is SVGAGI. The CDR3 loop is CASSPRGVQETQYF. DNA for the CDR3: TGTGCCAGCAGTCCCCGCGGAGTCCAAGAGACCCAGTACTTC.

This chain joins TRBV27 and TRBJ1-2; D ambiguous. Germline CDR1 and CDR2: MNHEY and SMNVEV (reference sequence). This CDR3 has 13 residues. Trimming took 0 bases from V and 5 from J, leaving 7 bases between them. Written as DNA, the CDR3 is TGTGCCAGCAGTTTATCGGCCGGGTATGGCTACACCTTC. It translates to CASSLSAGYGYTF.

The rearrangement joins TRBV7-3 to TRBJ1-3; D perhaps matches TRBD1 (6 bases). Germline values: CDR1 SGHTA, CDR2 FQGTGA. The germline V and J ends were trimmed by 2 bases and 1 base, with 12 bases remaining between them. CDR3 length: 16 amino acids. The CDR3 DNA reads TGTGCCAGCAGCTTACAGGGGCAGGGATCTGGAAACACCATATATTTT. Translation: CASSLQGQGSGNTIYF.

The gene calls are TRBV6-5 and TRBJ2-7; perhaps TRBD1 as D (5 bases). Trimming removed 0 bases at V and 6 bases at J, with 6 bases between. There are 12 residues in the CDR3. In germline, CDR1 is MNHEY, CDR2 SVGAGI. The CDR3: CASSYSTAEQYF. In DNA, the CDR3 is TGTGCCAGCAGTTACTCGACAGCCGAGCAGTACTTC.

V usage is TRBV27 and J usage is TRBJ2-1, with D possibly matching TRBD1 (5 bases). This CDR3 spans 15 amino acids. V shed 7 bases and J shed 0 bases, with 13 bases lying between them. Germline assignment: CDR1 MNHEY and CDR2 SMNVEV (reference sequence). The CDR3 nucleotides are TGTGCCAGCACTTCCGGAGACAGCTCCTACAATGAGCAGTTCTTC. This codes for CASTSGDSSYNEQFF.

The CDR3 reads CASRGPGVNSYNEQFF. As DNA, the CDR3 is TGTGCCAGCAGAGGGCCAGGGGTAAACTCCTACAATGAGCAGTTCTTC. The chain carries TRBV28 and TRBJ2-1, with D maybe TRBD1 (6 bases). CDR3 length equals 16 residues. V was shortened by 6 bases and J by 0 bases, with 15 bases between the two germline ends. Germline lookup yields CDR1 MDHEN and CDR2 SYDVKM.

The gene calls are TRBV19 and TRBJ1-5; no clear D. Between the trimmed V and J ends, which lost 2 bases and 4 bases, there was a span of 18 bases. CDR1 is LNHDA, CDR2 SQIVND, per germline (reference sequence). The length of the CDR3 is 17 residues. The CDR3 reads CASSIRQGLGTNQPQHF. CDR3 sequence (DNA): TGTGCCAGTAGTATACGACAAGGATTGGGTACGAATCAGCCCCAGCATTTT.

The sample holds a few counts of this clone. J is TRBJ2-2 and V is TRBV7-9; 7 bases agree with TRBD2. Germline V gene data show CDR1 as SEHNR and CDR2 as FQNEAQ (reference sequence). J was trimmed by 6 bases and V by 6 bases; bases with no gene match: 10. This CDR3 has 15 amino acids. The CDR3 loop is CASSLGTMLAGELFF. The CDR3 DNA is TGTGCCAGCAGTCTCGGGACTATGTTAGCCGGGGAGCTGTTTTTT.

This chain uses TRBV19 with TRBJ2-7, with D tentatively TRBD2 (5 bases). Germline loops: CDR1 LNHDA, CDR2 SQIVND (reference sequence). There are 13 residues in the CDR3. Deletions cut 11 bases from V and 7 bases from J, with 21 bases between. CDR3 coding DNA: TGTGCCTCCAAGGAGAAGGGAGTGCGGGAGCAGTACTTC. Translating it yields CASKEKGVREQYF. The full variable domain, with the rest looked up from reference TRBV19 and TRBJ2-7, is DGGITQSPKYLFRKEGQNVTLSCEQNLNHDAMYWYRQDPGQGLRLIYYSQIVNDFQKGDIAEGYSVSREKKESFPLTVTSAQKNPTAFYLCASKEKGVREQYFGPGTRLTVT.

The chain carries TRBV18 and TRBJ1-1; a weak D match, TRBD1 (6 bases). Trimming cost V 3 bases and J 1 base, with 12 bases left between them. Per germline, CDR1 KGHSH and CDR2 LQKENI. The CDR3 contains 15 residues. The CDR3 is CASSPWDNSNTEAFF. As DNA, the CDR3 is TGTGCCAGCTCACCTTGGGACAACTCGAACACTGAAGCTTTCTTT.

The rearrangement uses TRBV4-1 and TRBJ1-5, with unresolved D. Per germline, CDR1 MGHRA and CDR2 YSYEKL. The CDR3 runs 15 residues. With 0 bases removed from V and 7 bases from J, the gap between germline ends came to 13 bases. The CDR3 DNA is TGCGCCAGCAGCCAAGATCGAGGCAGTTCCCAGCCCCAGCATTTT. Its translation: CASSQDRGSSQPQHF.

The DNA for the CDR3 is TGCGCCAGCAGCTTCGGACTAGCGGGAGGGAATGAGCAGTTCTTC. The encoded protein is CASSFGLAGGNEQFF. The chain uses TRBV4-1 and TRBJ2-1; 15 nucleotides align to TRBD2. The germline V gene has CDR1 MGHRA and CDR2 YSYEKL. With V trimmed by 5 bases and J by 7 bases, 3 bases remained unmatched. This CDR3 contains 15 residues.

V and J are TRBV5-1 and TRBJ2-5; weak D call: TRBD1 (6 bases). Germline CDR1 and CDR2: SGHRS and YFSETQ. Deletions cut 6 bases from V and 0 bases from J, with 12 bases between. The CDR3 runs 14 residues. CDR3 in DNA: TGCGCCAGCAACTCCGGACAGTACCAAGAGACCCAGTACTTC. Its protein is CASNSGQYQETQYF.

CDR3 bases: TGTGCCAGCAGTTTATGGGCTAGCGGGGCCTCCTACGAGCAGTACTTC. It is translated as CASSLWASGASYEQYF. The chain couples TRBV28 to TRBJ2-7, with TRBD2 matching over 9 bases. V dropped 0 bases and J dropped 0; count of bases not matched to a gene: 3. The germline CDR1 and CDR2 sequences are MDHEN and SYDVKM. The CDR3 has 16 amino acids.

The chain is built from TRBV7-9 and TRBJ1-2, with 7 bases identical to TRBD1. Germline CDR1 SEHNR, CDR2 FQNEAQ (reference sequence). The V gene end was trimmed by 0 bases and the J gene end by 2 bases; junction bases not matched to a gene: 12. This CDR3 comprises 18 residues. The CDR3 spells CASSLALPDREKNYGYTF. The DNA for the CDR3 is TGTGCCAGCAGCTTAGCCCTTCCCGACAGGGAGAAGAACTATGGCTACACCTTC.

The genes are TRBV30 and TRBJ1-1; D is perhaps TRBD1 (6 bases). Trimming removed 4 bases from V and 1 base from J, with 16 bases in between. Germline CDR1 and CDR2: GTSNPN and SVGIG (reference sequence). The CDR3 is 15 residues long. The CDR3 sequence: CAWTPPGGGNTEAFF. The CDR3 DNA sequence: TGTGCCTGGACCCCACCGGGAGGGGGGAACACTGAAGCTTTCTTT. Variable domain in full (rest from reference TRBV30 and TRBJ1-1): SQTIHQWPATLVQPVGSPLSLECTVEGTSNPNLYWYRQAAGRGLQLLFYSVGIGQISSEVPQNLSASRPQDRQFILSSKKLLLSDSGFYLCAWTPPGGGNTEAFFGQGTRLTVV.

V gene TRBV7-2 combines with J gene TRBJ1-1; TRBD1 is a possible D gene (5 bases). V was shortened by 6 bases and J by 10 bases, with 21 bases between the two germline ends. Germline CDR1 SGHTA, CDR2 FQGNSA. The CDR3 length is 14 residues. The CDR3 loop reads CASSRRRGNSGAFF. The CDR3 DNA sequence: TGTGCCAGCAGTCGGAGGCGGGGGAATTCGGGAGCTTTCTTT.

The chain combines TRBV27 with TRBJ1-6; D is uncertain. Deletions cut 6 bases from V and 5 bases from J, with 14 bases between. Germline V gives CDR1 MNHEY, CDR2 SMNVEV (reference sequence). The CDR3 is 15 residues long. The CDR3, as DNA: TGTGCCAGCAGACCAGGCGGCGGGGATAATTCACCCCTCCACTTT. Its protein product is CASRPGGGDNSPLHF.

V usage is TRBV7-2 and J usage is TRBJ2-6, with D possibly TRBD1 on 6 matching bases. The CDR3 extends over 17 amino acids. With 1 base removed from V and 0 bases from J, the gap between germline ends came to 10 bases. Germline CDR1 is SGHTA and CDR2 is FQGNSA. The CDR3 here is CASSLEQGSSGANVLTF. The CDR3 nucleotides are TGTGCCAGCAGCTTAGAACAGGGTTCCTCTGGGGCCAACGTCCTGACTTTC. The full variable domain, its missing parts supplied by reference TRBV7-2 and TRBJ2-6, is GAGVSQSPSNKVTEKGKDVELRCDPISGHTALYWYRQSLGQGLEFLIYFQGNSAPDKSGLPSDRFSAERTGGSVSTLTIQRTQQEDSAVYLCASSLEQGSSGANVLTFGAGSRLTVL.

This rearrangement joins TRBV5-3 to TRBJ1-1, with a tentative D call TRBD1 (6 bases). TRBV5-3 has ORF status, its function being uncertain. V was shortened by 3 bases and J by 3 bases, with 15 bases between the two germline ends. The CDR3 extends over 15 amino acids. CDR3 loop: CARSWRTDGDTEAFF. The DNA for the CDR3 is TGTGCCAGAAGCTGGAGGACAGATGGGGACACTGAAGCTTTCTTT.